This TCR beta chain was obtained from a study of blood T cell repertoires in COVID-19. For the study at large: Samples taken during acute and convalescent COVID-19 were collected in the United States, Italy and Spain. In each case, the material was cDNA or gDNA derived from T cells, B-cell-depleted T cells, or PBMCs.

Produced via immunoSEQ multiplex PCR; TCRdb's table is partial and in-frame only. The sample consists of 150,000 to 200,000 clones, approximately 85% of them appearing once. The V end was cut by 2 bases, the J end by 7 bases, with 11 bases between. Germline assignment: CDR1 SQVTM and CDR2 ANQGSEA. This CDR3 comprises 13 residues. Symptom resolution, clearance, or two negative PCRs marked the recovered donors of Cohort 3. A single count supports this clone. Sample: PBMCs or T cells enriched from blood (not recorded which). This clonotype originated in a man in his forties who had recovered from COVID-19. The gene calls are TRBV29-1 and TRBJ2-2; weak D call: TRBD1 (6 bases). CDR3 nucleotides: TGCAGCGTTGAAAGACAGGAGGACGGGGAGCTGTTTTTT. This gives the protein CSVERQEDGELFF.